The clone carrying this TCR beta chain has just one count. The record originates from a study of shared clonotypes between healthy human individuals. Assay: immunoSEQ multiplex PCR; the TCRdb copy retains only in-frame clones and omits some. This table has around 690,000 clones, roughly 91% appearing once. The sample was memory CD8+ T cells from PBMCs. Subset noted: CD45RO+ cells pooled with CCR7-negative TemRA cells. The clonotype comes from a young man in good health. Some clones in this sample may be carry-over from other donors' samples.

The CDR3 sequence is CASSEAPWGSGYKSYNEQFF. CDR3 nucleotides: TGTGCCAGCAGTGAAGCACCCTGGGGGAGCGGATACAAGTCCTACAATGAGCAGTTCTTC. The chain couples TRBV2 to TRBJ2-1, with D perhaps assigned TRBD1 or TRBD2 (5 bases each). The CDR3 spans 20 residues. The ends were cut back, 0 bases at V and 1 base at J, with 22 bases in the middle. The germline CDR1 and CDR2 sequences are SNHLY and FYNNEI.